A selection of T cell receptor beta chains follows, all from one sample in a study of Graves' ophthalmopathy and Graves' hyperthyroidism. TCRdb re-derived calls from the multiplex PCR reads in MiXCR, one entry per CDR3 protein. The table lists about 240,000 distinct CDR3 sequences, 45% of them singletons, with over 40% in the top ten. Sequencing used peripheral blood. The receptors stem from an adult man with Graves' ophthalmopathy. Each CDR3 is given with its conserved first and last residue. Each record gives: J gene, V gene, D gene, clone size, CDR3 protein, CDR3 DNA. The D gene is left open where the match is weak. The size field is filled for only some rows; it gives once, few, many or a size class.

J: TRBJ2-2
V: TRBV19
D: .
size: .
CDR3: CASSQWKNTGELFF
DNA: TGTGCCAGTAGTCAGTGGAAGAACACCGGGGAGCTGTTTTTT

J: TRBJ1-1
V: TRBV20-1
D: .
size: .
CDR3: CSALSRGGTEAFF
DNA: TGCAGTGCTTTGTCCAGGGGTGGCACTGAAGCTTTCTTT

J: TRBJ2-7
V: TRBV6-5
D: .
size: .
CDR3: CASSYGDWEAEQYF
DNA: TGTGCCAGCAGTTACGGGGACTGGGAAGCCGAGCAGTACTTC

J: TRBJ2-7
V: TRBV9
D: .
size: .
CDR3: CASSVAAGYLIYEQYF
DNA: TGTGCCAGCAGCGTAGCCGCAGGGTATCTGATCTACGAGCAGTACTTC

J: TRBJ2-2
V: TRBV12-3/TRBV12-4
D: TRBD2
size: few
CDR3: CASNPSSGSTGELFF
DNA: TGTGCCAGCAATCCTAGTAGCGGGTCCACCGGGGAGCTGTTTTTT

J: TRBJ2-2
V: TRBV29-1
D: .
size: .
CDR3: CSVVGGVGTGELFF
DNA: TGCAGCGTTGTGGGGGGAGTAGGGACCGGGGAGCTGTTTTTT

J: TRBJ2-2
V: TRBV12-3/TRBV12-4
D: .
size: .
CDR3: CASSAAGARDGELFF
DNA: TGTGCCAGCAGTGCCGCGGGGGCTCGGGACGGGGAGCTGTTTTTT

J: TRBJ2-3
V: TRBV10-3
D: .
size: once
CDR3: CAISQGNEQYF
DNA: TGTGCCATCAGTCAAGGAAATGAGCAGTATTTT

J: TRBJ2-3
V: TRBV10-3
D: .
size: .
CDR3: CAISESIGGSPTDTQYF
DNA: TGTGCCATCAGTGAGTCGATCGGGGGTTCCCCCACAGATACGCAGTATTTT

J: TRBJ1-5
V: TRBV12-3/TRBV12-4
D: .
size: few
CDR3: CASSRRQEMPQHF
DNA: TGTGCCAGCAGCCGACGACAGGAGATGCCCCAGCATTTT

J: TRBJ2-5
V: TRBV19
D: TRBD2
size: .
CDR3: CASSGRLAGGAQYF
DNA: TGTGCCAGTAGTGGACGACTAGCGGGGGGGGCCCAGTACTTC

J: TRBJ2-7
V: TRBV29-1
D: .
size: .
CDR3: CSVDVGMRNEQYF
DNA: TGCAGCGTTGATGTGGGGATGAGAAACGAGCAGTACTTC

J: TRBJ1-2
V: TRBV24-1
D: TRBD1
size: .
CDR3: CATSDSTPGQNYGYTF
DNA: TGTGCCACCAGTGATTCGACCCCGGGACAGAACTATGGCTACACCTTC

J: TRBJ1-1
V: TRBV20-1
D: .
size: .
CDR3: CSARAGSPNTEAFF
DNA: TGCAGTGCTAGAGCGGGCAGCCCGAACACTGAAGCTTTCTTT

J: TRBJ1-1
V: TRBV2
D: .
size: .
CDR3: CASRRTVTNTEAFF
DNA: TGTGCCAGCAGACGGACAGTTACGAACACTGAAGCTTTCTTT

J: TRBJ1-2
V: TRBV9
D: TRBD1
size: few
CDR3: CASSVAGGHGYTF
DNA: TGTGCCAGCAGCGTGGCAGGGGGACATGGCTACACCTTC

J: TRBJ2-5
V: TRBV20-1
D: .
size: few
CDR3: CSASTQRAQYF
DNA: TGCAGTGCTTCTACCCAACGGGCCCAGTACTTC

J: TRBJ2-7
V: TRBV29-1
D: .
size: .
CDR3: CSVEVRGRGVGQYF
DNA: TGCAGCGTTGAGGTCAGGGGACGGGGTGTGGGGCAGTACTTC

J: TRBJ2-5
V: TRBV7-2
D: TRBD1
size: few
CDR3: CASSLAGTAEGETQYF
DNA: TGTGCCAGCAGCTTAGCCGGGACAGCCGAGGGGGAGACCCAGTACTTC

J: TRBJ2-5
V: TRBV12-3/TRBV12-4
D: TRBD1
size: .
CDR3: CASSDWAGTGTETQYF
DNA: TGTGCCAGCAGTGATTGGGCGGGGACAGGGACCGAGACCCAGTACTTC

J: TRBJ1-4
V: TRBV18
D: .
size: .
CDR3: CASSSYGEKLFF
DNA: TGTGCCAGCTCATCTTACGGAGAAAAACTGTTTTTT

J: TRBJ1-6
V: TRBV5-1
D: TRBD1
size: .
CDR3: CASSWRTGENSPLHF
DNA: TGCGCCAGCAGCTGGAGGACAGGGGAGAATTCACCCCTCCACTTT

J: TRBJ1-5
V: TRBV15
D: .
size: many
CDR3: CATSRLSRQPQHF
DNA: TGTGCCACCAGCAGGTTGTCTAGGCAGCCCCAGCATTTT

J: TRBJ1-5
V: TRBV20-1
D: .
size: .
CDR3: CSAKAPYTARVLPQHF
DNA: TGCAGTGCTAAAGCCCCGTACACCGCGAGGGTTTTGCCCCAGCATTTT

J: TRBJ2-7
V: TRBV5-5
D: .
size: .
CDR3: CASSLPTSYEQYF
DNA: TGTGCCAGCAGCTTACCGACCTCCTACGAGCAGTACTTC

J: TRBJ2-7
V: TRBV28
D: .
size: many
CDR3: CASSRPGLGEQYF
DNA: TGTGCCAGCAGTCGGCCGGGATTAGGGGAGCAGTACTTC

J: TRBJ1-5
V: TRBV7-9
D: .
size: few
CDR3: CASNEQTSNQPQHF
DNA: TGTGCCAGCAATGAACAGACTAGCAATCAGCCCCAGCATTTT

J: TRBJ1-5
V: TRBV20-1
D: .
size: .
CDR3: CSAIPARWEETQHF
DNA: TGCAGTGCTATACCAGCTCGGTGGGAAGAGACCCAGCATTTT

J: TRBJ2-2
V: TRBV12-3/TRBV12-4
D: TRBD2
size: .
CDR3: CASSLASGGAYAGELFF
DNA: TGTGCCAGCAGTTTGGCTAGCGGGGGGGCCTATGCCGGGGAGCTGTTCTTT

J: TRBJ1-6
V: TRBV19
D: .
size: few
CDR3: CASSIAGSSGSPLHF
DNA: TGTGCCAGTAGTATAGCAGGGTCTAGCGGTTCACCCCTCCACTTT

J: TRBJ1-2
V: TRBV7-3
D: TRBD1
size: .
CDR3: CASSLAGGASYTF
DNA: TGTGCCAGCAGCTTAGCAGGGGGCGCGAGCTACACCTTC

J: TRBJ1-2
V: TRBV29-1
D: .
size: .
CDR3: CSVGTSGTLYGYTF
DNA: TGCAGCGTTGGAACTAGCGGGACACTCTATGGCTACACCTTC

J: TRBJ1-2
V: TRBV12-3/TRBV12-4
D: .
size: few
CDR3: CASLRTGPNYGYTF
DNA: TGTGCCAGCTTAAGGACCGGCCCGAACTATGGCTACACCTTC

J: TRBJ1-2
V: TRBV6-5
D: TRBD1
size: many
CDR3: CASSYSGQVGYGYTF
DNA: TGTGCCAGCAGTTACTCCGGACAGGTCGGCTATGGCTACACCTTC

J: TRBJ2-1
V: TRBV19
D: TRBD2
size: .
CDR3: CASSPGTSGRPLYNEQFF
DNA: TGTGCCAGTAGTCCCGGGACTAGCGGGAGACCCCTCTACAATGAGCAGTTCTTC

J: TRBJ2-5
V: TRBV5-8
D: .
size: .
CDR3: CASSSRARVEETQYF
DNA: TGTGCCAGCAGCTCCCGTGCCAGGGTGGAGGAGACCCAGTACTTC

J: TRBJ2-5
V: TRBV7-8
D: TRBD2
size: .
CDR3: CASSWGTSGSQETQYF
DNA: TGTGCCAGCAGCTGGGGGACTAGCGGGAGCCAAGAGACCCAGTACTTC

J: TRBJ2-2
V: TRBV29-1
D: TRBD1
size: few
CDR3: CSAQGGTGELFF
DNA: TGCAGCGCACAGGGGGGCACCGGGGAGCTGTTTTTT

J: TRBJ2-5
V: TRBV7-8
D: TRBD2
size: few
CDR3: CASSLIEGRGRQETQYF
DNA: TGTGCCAGCAGCTTAATAGAGGGGCGGGGGAGGCAAGAGACCCAGTACTTC

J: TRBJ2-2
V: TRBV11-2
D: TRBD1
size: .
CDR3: CASSTGTANTGELFF
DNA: TGTGCCAGCAGCACCGGGACAGCTAACACCGGGGAGCTGTTTTTT

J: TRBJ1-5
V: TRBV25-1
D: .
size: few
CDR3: CASSDHRLELYRGNQPQHF
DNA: TGTGCCAGCAGTGATCACCGCCTAGAATTGTACAGGGGCAATCAGCCCCAGCATTTT

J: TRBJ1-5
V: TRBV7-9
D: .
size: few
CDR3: CASSLDQGNQPQHF
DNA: TGTGCCAGCAGCTTGGACCAGGGAAATCAGCCCCAGCATTTT

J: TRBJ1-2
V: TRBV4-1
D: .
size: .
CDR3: CASSQDSGPYGYTF
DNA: TGCGCCAGCAGCCAAGACTCCGGGCCCTATGGCTACACCTTC

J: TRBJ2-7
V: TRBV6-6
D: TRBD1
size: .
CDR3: CASSFLDRSYEQYF
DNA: TGTGCCAGCAGTTTCCTGGACAGGTCCTACGAGCAGTACTTC

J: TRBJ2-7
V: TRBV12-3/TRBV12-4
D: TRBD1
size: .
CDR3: CASSLWGQGSHEQYF
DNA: TGTGCCAGCAGTTTATGGGGACAGGGAAGCCACGAGCAGTACTTC

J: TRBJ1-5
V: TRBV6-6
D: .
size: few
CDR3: CASTQRLPGDQPQHF
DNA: TGTGCCAGCACCCAGAGGCTTCCAGGCGATCAGCCCCAGCATTTT

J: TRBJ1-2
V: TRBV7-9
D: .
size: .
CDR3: CASSFQGHYGYTF
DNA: TGTGCCAGCAGCTTCCAGGGGCACTATGGCTACACCTTC

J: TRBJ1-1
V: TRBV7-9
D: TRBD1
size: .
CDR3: CASSEGQDEAFF
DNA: TGTGCCAGCAGCGAGGGACAGGACGAAGCTTTCTTT

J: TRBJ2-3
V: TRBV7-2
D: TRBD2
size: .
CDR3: CASSLFPSGIVPDTQYF
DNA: TGTGCCAGCAGCTTGTTTCCTAGCGGGATAGTCCCAGATACGCAGTATTTT

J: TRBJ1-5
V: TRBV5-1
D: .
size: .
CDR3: CASSLGTGYNQPQHF
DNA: TGCGCCAGCAGCTTGGGTACAGGGTACAATCAGCCCCAGCATTTT

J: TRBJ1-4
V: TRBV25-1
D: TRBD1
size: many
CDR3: CASSETGGVEKLFF
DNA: TGTGCCAGCAGTGAGACAGGGGGCGTTGAAAAACTGTTTTTT

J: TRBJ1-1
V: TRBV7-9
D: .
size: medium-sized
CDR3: CASSLVAAGAEAFF
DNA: TGTGCCAGCAGCTTAGTGGCTGCGGGGGCTGAAGCTTTCTTT

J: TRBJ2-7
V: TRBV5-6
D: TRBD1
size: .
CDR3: CASSPPGQGSYEQYF
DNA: TGTGCCAGCAGCCCTCCGGGACAGGGCTCCTACGAGCAGTACTTC

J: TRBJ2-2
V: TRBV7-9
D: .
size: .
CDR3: CASTSSVATNTGELFF
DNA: TGTGCCAGCACCAGCTCGGTCGCCACGAACACCGGGGAGCTGTTTTTT

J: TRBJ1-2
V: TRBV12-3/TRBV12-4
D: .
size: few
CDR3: CASSYGGAWGYTF
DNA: TGTGCCAGCAGTTATGGGGGCGCCTGGGGCTACACCTTC